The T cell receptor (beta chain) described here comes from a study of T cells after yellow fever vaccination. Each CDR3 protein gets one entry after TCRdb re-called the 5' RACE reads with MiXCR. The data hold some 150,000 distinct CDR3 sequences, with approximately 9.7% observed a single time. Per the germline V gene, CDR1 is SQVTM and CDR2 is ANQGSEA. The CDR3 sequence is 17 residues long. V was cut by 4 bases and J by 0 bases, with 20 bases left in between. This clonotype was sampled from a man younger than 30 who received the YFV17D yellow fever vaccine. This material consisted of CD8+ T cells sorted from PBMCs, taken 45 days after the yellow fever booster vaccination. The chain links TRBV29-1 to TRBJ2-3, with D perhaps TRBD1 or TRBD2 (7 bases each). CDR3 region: CSVAGGGPLFSTDTQYF. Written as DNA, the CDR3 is TGCAGCGTTGCAGGGGGGGGCCCTCTGTTTAGCACAGATACGCAGTATTTT.